The 3 T cell receptor beta chains below all came from one sample that was sequenced in a study of post-analysis software for immune sequencing data. Regarding the study as a whole: TRBV5-6, TRBV5-1 and TRBV20-1 were among five TRBV segments more frequent in patients than controls.

The TCR beta cDNA libraries carried unique molecular identifiers. MiXCR, run by TCRdb on the PCR reads, gives a single entry per CDR3 protein. Among 750,000 to 900,000 distinct CDR3 sequences listed, roughly 46% were seen once. Their antigens are not known. Sequenced sample: blood. The receptors derive from a girl between 5 and 17 years old with multiple sclerosis.

This clonotype was seen a handful of times. The chain employs TRBV5-1 and TRBJ1-1; D is perhaps TRBD1 (6 bases). Per the germline V gene, CDR1 is SGHRS and CDR2 is YFSETQ. The CDR3 is 13 amino acids. V lost 4 bases to trimming and J lost 6 bases, with 13 bases between them. The CDR3 nucleotides are TGCGCCAGCAGCCCACGGGGGGCAGCTGAAGCTTTCTTT. Protein: CASSPRGAAEAFF.

The CDR3 sequence is CASSVDWVGQYTGELFF. The CDR3 nucleotides read TGTGCCAGCAGCGTAGATTGGGTGGGGCAGTACACCGGGGAGCTGTTTTTT. This chain connects TRBV9 to TRBJ2-2; TRBD1 might be the D (5 bases). Trimming stripped 0 bases from V and 3 bases from J, with 15 bases between. Germline V gives CDR1 SGDLS, CDR2 YYNGEE. This CDR3 region has 17 residues.

This chain joins TRBV11-2 and TRBJ2-4; TRBD2 is a possible D gene (6 bases). The end of the DNA fits TRBJ2-7 better, so the J call may be wrong. From germline, CDR1 is SGHAT and CDR2 FQNNGV. The CDR3 contains 15 residues. CDR3 in DNA: TGTGCCAGCAGCTTAGGGGCTAGCGCCGTCAACGAGCAGTACTTC. It translates to CASSLGASAVNEQYF.